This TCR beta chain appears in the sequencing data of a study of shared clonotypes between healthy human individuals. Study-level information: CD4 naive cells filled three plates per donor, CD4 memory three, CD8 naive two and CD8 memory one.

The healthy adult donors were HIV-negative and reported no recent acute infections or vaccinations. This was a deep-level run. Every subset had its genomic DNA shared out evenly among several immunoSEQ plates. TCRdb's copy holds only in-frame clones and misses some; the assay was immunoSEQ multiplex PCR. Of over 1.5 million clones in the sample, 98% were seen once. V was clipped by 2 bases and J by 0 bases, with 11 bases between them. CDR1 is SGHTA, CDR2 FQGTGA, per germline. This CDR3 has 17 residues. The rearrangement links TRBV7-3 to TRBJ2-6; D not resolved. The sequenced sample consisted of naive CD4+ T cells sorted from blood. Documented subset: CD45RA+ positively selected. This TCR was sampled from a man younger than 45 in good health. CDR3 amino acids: CASSLDSSRSGANVLTF. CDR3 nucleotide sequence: TGTGCCAGCAGCTTAGATTCCTCTCGCTCTGGGGCCAACGTCCTGACTTTC.